The 21 T cell receptor beta chains below all came from one sample that was sequenced in a study of technical replicates of blood from a few donors. Clones were read by immunoSEQ multiplex PCR, and TCRdb kept only the in-frame ones, dropping some. Of around 58,000 clones listed, more than 75% are singletons. Sequenced input: PBMCs. Every receptor here comes from a human donor in good health. Some clones in this sample may be carry-over from other donors' samples.

This rearrangement joins TRBV5-1 to TRBJ2-5; 7 bases are shared with TRBD2. CDR1 is SGHRS and CDR2 is YFSETQ in the germline V gene. V shed 0 bases and J 3 bases; nucleotides not matched to a gene: 2. CDR3 length: 14 residues. The CDR3 protein is CASSLALAEETQYF. DNA for the CDR3: TGCGCCAGCAGCTTGGCCCTAGCGGAAGAGACCCAGTACTTC.

The count of this clone is one. This sequence joins TRBV30 and TRBJ2-7, with D perhaps TRBD2 (5 bases). The V gene lost 2 bases and the J gene lost 0 bases, with 11 bases spanning the gap. Germline lookup yields CDR1 GTSNPN and CDR2 SVGIG (reference sequence). This CDR3 comprises 14 residues. The CDR3: CAWSPSWSSYEQYF. CDR3 nucleotides: TGTGCCTGGAGTCCTAGCTGGAGCTCCTACGAGCAGTACTTC.

J is TRBJ1-2 and V is TRBV7-2; TRBD1 is a possible D gene (6 bases). The V gene's germline CDR1 is SGHTA and CDR2 FQGNSA. V dropped 5 bases and J dropped 8 bases, with 15 bases sitting between them. The CDR3 is 13 amino acids. This CDR3 reads CASSPPRQGGYTF. In DNA, the CDR3 is TGTGCCAGCAGCCCGCCGAGGCAGGGGGGCTACACCTTC.

This clone has a single count. The genes are TRBV19 and TRBJ1-2; TRBD1 matches 11 bases. V gave up 4 bases and J gave up 10 bases; unmatched junction bases: 8. Germline V gene data show CDR1 as LNHDA and CDR2 as SQIVND (reference sequence). The CDR3 contains 14 residues. CDR3 sequence: CASSTLGTGGDYTF. The CDR3 coding sequence is TGTGCCAGTAGTACCCTAGGGACAGGGGGAGACTACACCTTC.

V and J are TRBV6-5 and TRBJ1-2; 8 nucleotides line up with TRBD1. V lost 0 bases and J lost 7; bases outside the gene matches: 7. The CDR3 contains 15 residues. CDR1 and CDR2 from the germline V gene are MNHEY and SVGAGI. Here the CDR3 reads CASSYSRQGTFGYTF. As DNA, the CDR3 is TGTGCCAGCAGTTACTCCCGACAGGGGACGTTTGGCTACACCTTC.

The chain employs TRBV7-6 and TRBJ2-3, with 9 nucleotides matching TRBD1. Germline V gene sequence: CDR1 SGHVS, CDR2 FNYEAQ. With 7 bases clipped from V and 4 bases from J, the junction kept 9 bases outside the gene matches. The CDR3 has 15 amino acids. The CDR3 DNA follows: TGTGCCAGCACGACAACAGGGGGCAGGGCAGATACGCAGTATTTT. Translation gives CASTTTGGRADTQYF.

This chain connects TRBV5-5 to TRBJ2-7; D is possibly TRBD2 (5 bases). Trimming took off 2 bases at V and 3 bases at J, with 9 bases between the two ends. This CDR3 contains 13 residues. The germline V gene has CDR1 SGHKS and CDR2 YYEKEE (reference sequence). CDR3: CASSFSGSYEQYF. As DNA, the CDR3 is TGTGCCAGCAGCTTCAGCGGTAGCTACGAGCAGTACTTC. Filled out from reference TRBV5-5 and TRBJ2-7, the complete variable domain reads DAGVTQSPTHLIKTRGQQVTLRCSPISGHKSVSWYQQVLGQGPQFIFQYYEKEERGRGNFPDRFSARQFPNYSSELNVNALLLGDSALYLCASSFSGSYEQYFGPGTRLTVT.

CDR3 protein: CASGRQLTNNEQFF. The CDR3 DNA reads TGTGCCAGCGGTCGACAGCTTACTAACAATGAGCAGTTCTTC. This rearrangement joins TRBV27 to TRBJ2-1, with D perhaps matching TRBD1 (5 bases). There are 14 residues in the CDR3. V lost 8 bases and J 5 bases, leaving 16 bases between the germline ends. Germline lookup yields CDR1 MNHEY and CDR2 SMNVEV (reference sequence).

The V gene is TRBV10-3, the J gene TRBJ2-1, with 13 bases that match TRBD2. Trimming took 8 bases from V and 1 from J; bases not matched to a gene: 14. Per the germline V gene, CDR1 is ENHRY and CDR2 is SYGVKD. The CDR3 has 19 amino acids. The CDR3 loop is CAIPLTSGGPGLSYNEQFF. The DNA of the CDR3 is TGTGCCATCCCCCTGACTAGCGGGGGGCCAGGTCTGTCCTACAATGAGCAGTTCTTC.

The rearrangement joins TRBV4-2 to TRBJ1-5, with 8 bases identical to TRBD1. V was pared by 0 bases and J by 4 bases, with 2 bases of the junction left unmatched. Germline CDR1 LGHNA, CDR2 YNFKEQ. The CDR3 is made up of 15 amino acids. This CDR3 reads CASSQDRGPNQPQHF. The CDR3 coding sequence is TGTGCCAGCAGCCAAGACAGGGGGCCTAATCAGCCCCAGCATTTT.

This rearrangement joins TRBV30 to TRBJ1-1; D is unclear. CDR1 and CDR2 (germline): GTSNPN, SVGIG (reference sequence). CDR3 length: 12 amino acids. V lost 3 bases to trimming and J lost 4 bases, with 9 bases between them. CDR3 sequence reads: CAWRQQSTEAFF. CDR3 nucleotide sequence: TGTGCCTGGAGACAACAGAGCACTGAAGCTTTCTTT. The full variable domain, with the rest looked up from reference TRBV30 and TRBJ1-1, is SQTIHQWPATLVQPVGSPLSLECTVEGTSNPNLYWYRQAAGRGLQLLFYSVGIGQISSEVPQNLSASRPQDRQFILSSKKLLLSDSGFYLCAWRQQSTEAFFGQGTRLTVV.

This chain connects TRBV4-3 to TRBJ2-7, with D perhaps matching TRBD2 (5 bases). Germline CDR1 is LGHNA and CDR2 is YSLEER. The CDR3 has 14 residues. Between the trimmed V and J ends, which lost 1 base and 3 bases, there was a span of 10 bases. CDR3 DNA sequence: TGCGCCAGCAGCCAAGGGCTAGCTCTCTACGAGCAGTACTTC. Residues: CASSQGLALYEQYF.

The sample holds one count of this clone. The chain recombines TRBV19 with TRBJ2-2; D unclear. Germline CDR1 is LNHDA and CDR2 is SQIVND (reference sequence). V lost 5 bases to trimming and J lost 6 bases, with 13 bases between them. The CDR3 is made up of 14 amino acids. The CDR3 region is CASSPGRVSGELFF. The DNA for the CDR3 is TGTGCCAGTAGTCCCGGTCGCGTATCCGGGGAGCTGTTTTTT.

This chain links TRBV19 with TRBJ1-6, with 8 bases aligning to TRBD1. The CDR3 has 18 residues. Germline V lookup: CDR1 LNHDA, CDR2 SQIVND (reference sequence). V was clipped by 5 bases and J by 0 bases; unmatched bases: 9. The CDR3 nucleotides are TGTGCCAGTAGTCTCCGGGGGCAGGGGGCCTCCTATAATTCACCCCTCCACTTT. Protein sequence: CASSLRGQGASYNSPLHF.

The chain has TRBV7-2 and TRBJ1-6, with D maybe TRBD1 (5 bases). V was shortened by 0 bases and J by 10 bases, with 10 bases between the two germline ends. The CDR3 spans 14 residues. Germline V gene data show CDR1 as SGHTA and CDR2 as FQGNSA. The CDR3 sequence: CASSLATGNSPLHF. The CDR3 bases are TGTGCCAGCAGCTTAGCTACAGGAAACTCACCCCTCCACTTT. The complete variable domain, with remaining parts taken from reference TRBV7-2 and TRBJ1-6, reads GAGVSQSPSNKVTEKGKDVELRCDPISGHTALYWYRQSLGQGLEFLIYFQGNSAPDKSGLPSDRFSAERTGGSVSTLTIQRTQQEDSAVYLCASSLATGNSPLHFGNGTRLTVT.

The chain links TRBV5-4 to TRBJ2-1; the match to TRBD2 covers 7 bases. This CDR3 contains 14 residues. Germline V gene data show CDR1 as SGHNT and CDR2 as YYREEE (reference sequence). J gave up 6 bases and V 3 bases, and 6 bases lay outside the gene matches. Here the CDR3 DNA reads TGTGCCAGCAGCTCCTGGGGGAGGGGCAATGAGCAGTTCTTC. Translation gives CASSSWGRGNEQFF.

This clone was detected once. V is TRBV19 and J is TRBJ2-7; TRBD1 matches at 9 bases. There are 14 residues in the CDR3. Germline CDR1 is LNHDA and CDR2 is SQIVND (reference sequence). The V and J ends lost 6 bases and 2 bases, in that order; junction bases with no gene match: 5. The CDR3 region has the DNA TGTGCCAGTAGCACAGGGGGCCAAACCTACGAGCAGTACTTC. Translating it yields CASSTGGQTYEQYF.

Here the CDR3 reads CAPTSLAGGSYEQYF. CDR3 DNA sequence: TGTGCCCCCACGTCGCTAGCGGGAGGATCCTACGAGCAGTACTTC. The V and J genes are TRBV6-4 and TRBJ2-7, with 11 bases identical to TRBD2. The V gene end was trimmed by 11 bases and the J gene end by 1 base; junction bases not matched to a gene: 10. The germline CDR1 and CDR2 sequences are MRHNA and SNTAGT. The CDR3 covers 15 residues.

There are a few counts of this clone. The chain carries TRBV29-1 and TRBJ1-1; a weak D match, TRBD1 (5 bases). The CDR3 length is 14 residues. Trimming stripped 4 bases from V and 3 bases from J, with 15 bases between. Germline V gene data show CDR1 as SQVTM and CDR2 as ANQGSEA. CDR3 nucleotide sequence: TGCAGCGTTGCAGGGCTAGAGGCTTACACTGAAGCTTTCTTT. Translated: CSVAGLEAYTEAFF. The full variable domain, in which reference TRBV29-1 and TRBJ1-1 provide the parts outside the CDR3, is SAVISQKPSRDICQRGTSLTIQCQVDSQVTMMFWYRQQPGQSLTLIATANQGSEATYESGFVIDKFPISRPNLTFSTLTVSNMSPEDSSIYLCSVAGLEAYTEAFFGQGTRLTVV.

This chain uses TRBV5-5 with TRBJ2-7; 7 bases agree with TRBD1. The CDR3 consists of 13 residues. Germline-derived CDR1 and CDR2 are SGHKS and YYEKEE (reference sequence). The V segment lost 6 bases and the J segment 6 bases; nucleotides outside the gene matches: 9. CDR3 in DNA: TGTGCCAGCAAAAAGACAGGGAGTGGCGAGCAGTACTTC. Its protein is CASKKTGSGEQYF.

This clone showed up just once. The chain has TRBV4-2 and TRBJ1-5; no clear D. V lost 0 bases to trimming and J lost 9 bases, with 15 bases between them. In germline, CDR1 is LGHNA, CDR2 YNFKEQ. The CDR3 is 15 residues long. Here the CDR3 DNA reads TGTGCCAGCAGCCAAGAACCGGAGGCTAACTGGCCCCAGCATTTT. Translation: CASSQEPEANWPQHF.